The present TCR beta chain was sequenced within a study of prognosis after radiotherapy for stage I lung cancer. Overall study: Adenocarcinoma occurred in over 10 patients and squamous cell carcinoma in over 5. Study results and caveats: Lower Shannon entropy values were found after stereotactic body radiation therapy in patients who developed distant metastases.

Germline V gene data show CDR1 as SGHTA and CDR2 as FQGTGA. The CDR3 runs 12 residues. Trimming pared 8 bases from V and 3 bases from J, leaving 9 bases between. This clonotype appeared many times. Its specificity is not known. Each of two time points yielded six milliliters of peripheral venous blood. Two rounds of multiplex PCR amplified TCR beta CDR3 from genomic DNA. During first-round PCR, primers specific to each TRBV and TRBJ gene were used. TCRdb processed the multiplex PCR reads anew with MiXCR; each CDR3 protein has one entry. Of about 35,000 distinct CDR3 sequences in the sample, approximately 29% were seen once.

The source material was PBMCs, sampled before or after stereotactic body radiation therapy (not recorded which). The receptor comes from a donor of 50 years or more with non-small cell lung cancer. The chain recombines TRBV7-3 with TRBJ2-3, with D maybe TRBD1 (5 bases). The CDR3 DNA is TGTGCCAGCGGGGCAGGGACAGATACGCAGTATTTT. Translation gives CASGAGTDTQYF.